The present T cell receptor (beta chain) was sequenced within a study of blood T cells in healthy people across ages (dated by TCRdb to the mid-2010s). For the wider study: Template switching captured roughly one uniquely barcoded TCR beta cDNA molecule per two T cells in model experiments. To track age-related changes in TCR beta repertoire diversity, the study relied on deep sequencing normalized with unique cDNA molecular identifiers. Four age groups were formed from the donors: young (average approximately 15 years), middle-aged (approximately 42), aged (more than 55) and long-lived (less than 85). To avoid experimental bias, donors of different ages were spread randomly across the sequencing lanes. Using the same blood draw, the study looked at two additional independent replicas of 1 million unique cDNA reads for two donors, one aged 18 to 29 and the other aged 80 or older.

Preparation of the library involved 5' RACE. Sequenced on an Illumina HiSeq 2500. A second PCR of about 7 to 12 cycles was performed with a sample-barcoded 5' primer and a J-beta primer mix. Each TCR beta cDNA molecule received a unique molecular identifier from a template-switch 5' adaptor carrying 12 random nucleotides. Each sample yielded at least 3 million CDR3-containing paired-end reads. First-strand cDNA synthesis was performed from all RNA using the Mint cDNA synthesis kit, with priming by a TRBC-specific oligonucleotide. Following uracil-DNA glycosylase treatment, a first 18-cycle PCR with universal primers M1SS and BC2_uni_R was performed on all cDNA. The study's own analysis went as follows. For normalization, 1 million high-quality reads, each with a distinct molecular identifier, were randomly selected from each sample. Reads with shared molecular identifiers were discarded instead of being binned into consensus sequences. MiTCR, run with a Q25 quality threshold and the strictest error-elimination algorithm, handled CDR3 identification, clonotype clustering and error correction. A nonparametric unseen species model with Euler transformation was used to estimate a lower bound on total TCR beta diversity. TCRdb reworked the public reads: Q25 trimming with fastp, MiXCR clone assembly, productive beta chains retained. Rows with one shared CDR3 protein collapse into an entry with the most common genes and DNA. These V and J calls are TCRdb output, not the study's own analysis. This sample is represented by some 880,000 distinct CDR3 sequences; under 40% of them were singletons. Of the sample, 13% is held by the ten largest clones.

Donors were 39 systemically healthy Caucasian individuals from Russia aged roughly 6 to 90 years. Each donor gave about 9.8 milliliters of peripheral blood, drawn into EDTA-treated Vacutainer tubes. Ficoll-Paque density-gradient centrifugation was used to isolate PBMCs, with at least 6.5 million obtained per sample. Trizol reagent was used to extract total RNA from PBMCs, with at least 6 micrograms per sample. Naive CD45RAhigh/CD27high T cell percentages were measured by flow cytometry on a PBMC aliquot from every donor. CDR1 and CDR2 are drawn from the germline V gene (reference sequence): DFQATT, SNEGSKA. V lost 6 bases and J lost 4 bases, and the count of bases not matched to a germline gene is 13. The CDR3 contains 15 residues, cysteine and phenylalanine counted. The entry retains the CDR3 DNA only, 45 bases that are in frame from base 1. Worth noting for this clonotype: Its specific antigen is unknown. No clone much larger than this one lies a single base away; base qualities are absent.

Study-level results and caveats: Since profiling was done on bulk unsorted PBMCs, naive and antigen-experienced compartments could not be conclusively compared. Observed TCR beta diversity per million T cells fell roughly linearly with age, and a significant reduction was already apparent by age about 36. Estimates of total diversity from one million sequenced T cells were regarded as lower bounds and underestimates. Donor CMV infection status was unknown, potentially confounding age-related changes in expanded clonotypes. The percentage of naive T cells measured by flow cytometry correlated strongly with observed TCR beta diversity. Compared with the aged group, the long-lived group had more naive CD4+ T cells, fewer expanded clones and increased TCR diversity, suggesting age selection.

The chain couples TRBV20-1 to TRBJ1-1; 8 of the junction bases match TRBD1. This TCR was recovered from a man aged 18 to 35 in good health. Specimen: blood. Here the CDR3 is given as CSARRTGRGSTEAFF. The DNA reads as follows: TGCAGTGCCCGACGGACAGGGAGGGGTAGCACTGAAGCTTTCTTT.